This entry features one T cell receptor beta chain sequence. Its antigen has not been determined. No base quality values were provided; no much bigger clone lies one nucleotide off. This record belongs to a study of cytomegalovirus exposure and HLA in healthy donors listed by TCRdb under 2017. About the study as a whole: An earlier analysis of approximately 600 of the donors reported about 290 Gb of sequence data and roughly 100 million unique TCR beta sequences from 190 million or so T cells. The study used immunosequencing to profile the T cell repertoires of hundreds of subjects and linked those repertoires to cytomegalovirus serostatus. Typing coverage varied by locus: 629-630 donors for A, B, C, DRB1 and DQB1; approximately 500 for DQA1; more than 600 for DPA1; about 450 for DPB1. In addition to the first cohort of roughly 700 subjects, a separate validation cohort of under 150 different subjects was used. Across roughly 420 genotyped donors of the cohort, an average of about 250,000 unique TCR beta nucleotide sequences per donor were sequenced, and 15% to 20% of those sequences were non-productive. All discovery cohort repertoires had been generated on a single sequencing platform. Because of strong linkage in the cohort, a handful of DR-DQ haplotypes were treated as single units for association and clustering. A later analysis re-analyzed previously published TCR beta repertoires from about 600 donors and added high-resolution HLA genotyping to study TCR occurrence patterns. Donor age, sex, ethnicity and CMV serostatus were compiled together with the repertoire data. Both class I and class II loci were covered by HLA typing, at four-digit resolution. A later genetic analysis took genome-wide SNP genotypes for about 65% of the 666 donors and used that subset as a discovery cohort. To decide whether each TCR beta V gene segment behaved as functional or pseudogenic, an earlier analysis of some 600 of the donors relied on high-throughput TCR beta sequencing. Roughly 310 gigabases of sequencing data and 70 million to 100 million unique TCR sequences were included in an early release covering roughly 700 HLA-typed donors. In the later analysis, no new phenotypic data were used to find candidate immune exposures; instead, reliance was placed on TCR beta sequences and their occurrence across donors. The genetic ancestry cluster associated with self-reported Caucasian donors included roughly four fifths of the 398 genotyped donors. To predict cytomegalovirus infection status, the study brought together high-throughput TCR immunosequencing, statistical association of individual TCRs with disease status, and machine learning. The aim of the study was to test whether cataloging public T cell receptors could identify signatures of past pathogen exposure.

Based on the germline V gene (reference sequence), the CDR1 and CDR2 sequences are PRHDT and FYEKMQ. V is shortened by 0 bases, J by 9 bases, and the region joining them spans 21 bases. Measured from the cysteine to the phenylalanine, the CDR3 is 17 residues long. Only the CDR3 region is kept as DNA, spanning 51 bases read in frame from base 1. The method behind the library was the immunoSEQ multiplex PCR assay. For the multiplex PCR, a mixture combining 60 forward primers for TCR Vbeta segments and 13 reverse primers for TCR Jbeta segments was used. The CDR3 region of rearranged TCR beta genes was amplified from genomic DNA with a multiplex PCR assay. The Illumina HiSeq System was used to sequence the amplified TCR beta libraries as 87-base-pair reads. In the authors' own workflow: A later analysis tallied 75 million to 95 million unique TCR beta chains across the roughly 610 repertoires, and approximately 12 million of those chains were shared by two or more donors. Raw reads were error-corrected and collapsed into unique sequences with a nearest-neighbor algorithm that merged closely related sequences to remove PCR and sequencing errors. To assign V, D and J gene segments, CDR3 sequences were aligned to IMGT reference sequences. For a sequence to be retained, at least a six-nucleotide match to both a V gene segment and a J gene segment was required. A rearrangement was called productive if the CDR3 had no stop codons and remained in frame with V and J, and every other rearrangement was called non-productive. Following IMGT convention, CDR3 was defined as the stretch from the second conserved V-encoded cysteine up to the conserved J-encoded phenylalanine. The earlier analysis of about 570 of the donors excluded any sequence lacking an unambiguous match to a single V gene segment. In an earlier analysis of roughly 600 of the donors, a V segment was called functional when productive rearrangements were above 56.7%, and segregating when the standard deviation between donors exceeded 5%. A statistical classification framework was built to diagnose cytomegalovirus status from the catalog of TCR beta chain sequences. In a later analysis, V and J genes were assigned by comparing TCR nucleotide sequences against IMGT/GENE-DB human TR gene sequences. A later analysis assigned CDR3 sequences and most-parsimonious VDJ recombination scenarios with the TCRdist pipeline. In a later analysis, each TCR beta chain was defined by its CDR3 amino acid sequence together with its V-gene family, and reads without a unique V-gene family were excluded. In a later analysis, some 600 highly shared, low-generation-probability nucleotide sequences were removed to address suspected cross-contamination and a sequencing artifact. In a later analysis, a clonal expansion index was calculated for each public chain from normalized within-repertoire ranks of inferred template counts. In a later analysis, generation probabilities were computed using a VDJ recombination model fitted to out-of-frame rearrangements, and the results were checked against IGoR. In a later analysis, TCR-TCR, TCR-HLA and TCR-CMV co-occurrence was scored with hypergeometric tests, and a repertoire-size bias correction was applied to TCR pairs. In a later analysis, false discovery rates were estimated by permuting HLA or CMV assignments 20 times. In a later analysis, co-occurring TCRs were grouped using DBSCAN, and TCRdist sequence similarity was added for clustering within HLA-allele-positive subsets. Repertoires with fewer than 30,000 or more than 120,000 public chains were left out of co-occurrence clustering, as were five repertoires with anomalous nucleotide sharing. TCRdb took over this immuneACCESS table, retaining in-frame rearrangements with V and J assigned. Such tables are incomplete; in checked studies, under half of the missing clones stem from an unresolved V gene, and the remainder is unexplained. Clone size and V and J calls were adopted from that table, with D and trimming inferred from the DNA. Within this sample are around 140,000 clones, with roughly 60% of them counted one time only. The top ten clonotypes cover 2.4% of the sample.

General study outcomes and caveats: Three of the identified cytomegalovirus-associated TCR beta chains were confirmed in vitro to be specific for cytomegalovirus antigens. The only immune exposure information available for the cohort was CMV serostatus. Cytomegalovirus status was reported to be diagnosed by the classifier with high specificity and sensitivity in both the original and validation cohorts. Because the 87-base-pair reads could not distinguish some IMGT-functional V segments, including TRBV6-2 and TRBV6-3, those segments were excluded. The study listed around 160 TCR beta chains as associated with cytomegalovirus. While some public TCRs were present in many individuals, most TCR sequences turned up only very rarely across donors. Only TCR beta chains were sequenced in this cohort, and the absence of alpha or paired-chain data limited detectable features. Roughly uniform sequencing depth across donors was assumed in presence/absence analyses, although this assumption may not hold. A later analysis found that HLA-associated TCR beta chains were more clonally expanded and had lower generation probabilities than equally common non-associated chains. Several of the top co-occurrence clusters appeared to be linked to parvovirus B19, influenza, CMV and Epstein-Barr virus, according to a later analysis. Broadly in line with IMGT annotations, most TCR beta V segments showed up in productive rearrangements about 90% or about 30% of the time in an earlier analysis of a few hundred of the donors. A later genetic analysis reported fewer N-insertions in productive TCRs among donors in an Asian-associated ancestry cluster than the roughly 670-donor mean. Because HLA typing was unavailable for some donors at each locus, only the typed subset was used in association tests. In a later genetic analysis, a missense DCLRE1C variant was associated with V-gene and J-gene trimming of TCR beta chains, and the association was replicated in an independent cohort. When HLA alleles, especially DR and DQ, strongly co-occurred, TCR associations were difficult to assign to individual alleles. A later analysis found that TCR association rates varied across HLA loci, with DRB1 alleles showing the most associated TCRs and HLA-C alleles the fewest. Most CMV-associated TCR beta chains appeared to be HLA-restricted in a later analysis, and the HLA associations seemed to be driven largely by CMV exposure. A further reported finding was that TCR beta sequences accurately predicted the HLA-A and HLA-B alleles for most subjects in the first cohort. It was suggested by the authors that the approach could potentially be generalized to other disease states and immunological phenotypes. The earlier analysis of 587 of the donors excluded approximately 15 rarely observed V segments, including chromosome 9 orphons, because counts were too low. Linkage disequilibrium might explain the correlated functional status among segregating V segments, but an unknown experimental factor could not be ruled out. In a later analysis, about 16,000 TCR beta sequences were associated with specific HLA alleles at a false discovery rate of 0.05. The sequencing pipeline was judged likely to have produced a cluster of highly shared sequence variants as a technical artifact.

In total, over 600 healthy bone marrow donors made up the cohort. Cohort members were all nominally healthy when sampled, although unrecorded immune exposures were likely present. The donor tested CMV seronegative and was one of the 352 seronegative cohort members. Each donor provided a peripheral blood sample, and peripheral blood mononuclear cells were used for TCR beta sequencing. Genomic DNA extraction from the blood cell samples was performed with the Qiagen DNeasy Blood Extraction Kit. This TCR derives from a woman aged 40-49 years in good health and CMV-seronegative. The chain is encoded by TRBV13 joined to TRBJ1-5; a confident D gene designation cannot be given. The sequenced sample consisted of PBMCs. The sequence in DNA is TGTGCCAGCAGCTTAGGGGGAGTGATCGGGATATCACTGCCCCAGCATTTT. It translates as CASSLGGVIGISLPQHF.